The entry that follows covers one T cell receptor beta chain sequence. The data originate from a study of blood T cell repertoires in COVID-19. Whole-study context: Samples of COVID-19 (acute and convalescent) were obtained from the United States, Italy and Spain.

CDR3 length equals 15 residues. The germline gives CDR1 SGHNT, CDR2 YYREEE (reference sequence). V dropped 0 bases and J dropped 4 bases, with 11 bases sitting between them. TCRdb's copy holds only in-frame clones and misses some; the assay was immunoSEQ multiplex PCR. Of about 270,000 clones in the sample, around nine tenths were seen once. The clonotype was recovered from a woman aged 60-70 years who had recovered from COVID-19. The rearrangement joins TRBV5-4 to TRBJ2-1; the D gene is possibly TRBD2 (5 bases). What was sequenced was peripheral blood. DNA for the CDR3: TGTGCCAGCAGCTTGGGCCGGACTGAGTACAATGAGCAGTTCTTC. Translating gives CASSLGRTEYNEQFF.